The present T cell receptor (beta chain) was sequenced within a study of T cell repertoires in cytomegalovirus infection (dated by TCRdb to between 2018 and 2021). Turning to the overall study: Peptide stimulations targeted recently identified HLA-C-restricted CMV epitopes, whose presentation resists viral immunomodulation, together with well-studied HLA-B-restricted epitopes. Donor HLA type was relevant to the analysis, because carriage of CMV infection together with the matching HLA type was indicated by public TCR beta signatures. Findings and caveats that apply to the study as a whole: The ex vivo response was dominated by HLA-C-restricted CMV-specific TCR beta clonotypes, which also provided the single most frequent clonotype in two of eight donors. In both this cohort and an independent cohort of 300 to 450 donors, the cumulative frequency of public TCR beta family members distinguished carriers of CMV infection plus the relevant HLA type.

This clonotype was seen only a few times. Its recognized antigen is unknown. Qualities for individual bases were not recorded, and no much larger clone is one base off. The sample was run on an Illumina HiSeq 1500. In-frame beta chains were kept once TCRdb had trimmed the public reads at Q25 with fastp and called clones with MiXCR. Each CDR3 protein appears once, grouped with its most common genes and DNA. The sample records approximately 300,000 distinct CDR3 sequences, 20% to 25% of which are singletons. In total, the top ten clones hold 13% of the sample. Taken from the germline V gene, the CDR1 and CDR2 loops are SGHRS and YFSETQ. For this chain, trimming is 5 bases at the V end and 6 bases at the J end, and the number of junction bases without a gene match is 10. From its cysteine to its phenylalanine, the CDR3 spans 15 amino acids. Only the CDR3 DNA stays, 45 bases, in frame from base 1. The sample's treatment or condition, from its label and the paper: in vitro stimulation with specific CMV peptide epitopes to enrich CMV-specific T cells.

This TCR derives from a human donor in good health (CMV status not recorded). Some clones in this sample may be carry-over from other donors' samples. Material: cultured PBMCs, obtained from culture after CMV antigen stimulation. The sequence joins TRBV5-1 to TRBJ2-1, and 8 bases in between align with TRBD1. The sequence in DNA is TGCGCCAGCAGTTTCTCCCAGGGGGCCCTCAATGAGCAGTTCTTC. Translated, this gives CASSFSQGALNEQFF.